This TCR beta chain comes out of a study of T-cell memory formation after mild COVID-19. The overall study: The study found TCR clusters largely donor specific.

Trimming left V 0 bases short and J 1 base short, with 9 bases between. Germline assignment: CDR1 MNHEY and CDR2 SMNVEV (reference sequence). The CDR3 runs 15 residues. The sample holds a few counts of this clonotype. The antigen remains unidentified. The study, taken as a whole, reports: Some SARS-CoV-2-responding clones were already detected in memory before infection. Contracting clones, day 15 to 85, had balanced CD4/CD8, and later expanders favored CD4+.

A single record per CDR3 protein comes from TCRdb applying MiXCR to the 5' RACE reads. The sample includes roughly 150,000 distinct CDR3 sequences, 20% to 25% of them seen just once. The TCR sequence derives from an adult woman who had mild COVID-19 (a few samples of this study predate the infection). Cell type and time point are not known. This chain joins TRBV27 and TRBJ1-1; D is perhaps TRBD1 (6 bases). Input material: PBMCs or a T cell subset sorted from them (not recorded which). CDR3 amino acids: CASSLSGGGNTEAFF. In DNA form, the CDR3 reads TGTGCCAGCAGTTTATCTGGAGGGGGGAACACTGAAGCTTTCTTT.